This entry lists 9 T cell receptor beta chains sequenced from one sample in a study of cytotoxic CD8 clonotypes in ibrutinib-treated CLL (dated by TCRdb to the early 2020s). Receptor libraries were prepared by the immunoSEQ multiplex PCR assay. TCRdb took this table from immuneACCESS and kept in-frame rearrangements with V and J called. Such tables lack part of the clones; where checked against another copy, unresolved V genes explain under half of the gap, and the rest is unexplained. The sample yields around 310,000 clones; almost 80% were counted once. The ten biggest clones cover over 5.5% of the sample. Sequencing used PBMCs, obtained before ibrutinib treatment. These TCRs come from a human donor with chronic lymphocytic leukemia.

This clone was seen only once. J is TRBJ2-1 and V is TRBV7-9; D is undetermined. The germline gives CDR1 SEHNR, CDR2 FQNEAQ (reference sequence). With 7 bases removed from V and 4 bases from J, the gap between germline ends came to 11 bases. The CDR3 spans 13 residues. The CDR3 DNA is TGTGCCAGCACCAAAGGAAGGTACAATGAGCAGTTCTTC. Its protein is CASTKGRYNEQFF.

V is TRBV10-2 and J is TRBJ2-5; 9 bases map to TRBD1. Unmatched junction bases numbered 11, after V lost 8 bases and J lost 7 bases. Germline V CDR1 and CDR2: WSHSY, SAAADI. The CDR3 covers 14 residues. CDR3 sequence reads: CASATGGGRWTQYF. Written as DNA, the CDR3 is TGCGCCAGCGCTACAGGGGGCGGACGCTGGACCCAGTACTTC.

J is TRBJ1-2 and V is TRBV7-9; no reliable D call. The CDR3 is 13 residues long. The V gene's germline CDR1 is SEHNR and CDR2 FQNEAQ (reference sequence). The V gene lost 5 bases and the J gene lost 8 bases, with 15 bases spanning the gap. The CDR3 region has the DNA TGTGCCAGCAGCCCTTCGGAGGGTTACGGCTACACCTTC. Translated: CASSPSEGYGYTF.

CDR3 nucleotides: TGTGCCAGCAGCCAAGACACGAACACTGAAGCTTTCTTT. Encoded protein: CASSQDTNTEAFF. This rearrangement joins TRBV14 to TRBJ1-1; no definite D call. Trimming pared 0 bases from V and 1 base from J, leaving 3 bases between. The CDR3 has 13 residues. Germline loops: CDR1 SGHDN, CDR2 FVKESK. Full variable domain (outside the CDR3, taken from reference TRBV14 and TRBJ1-1): EAGVTQFPSHSVIEKGQTVTLRCDPISGHDNLYWYRRVMGKEIKFLLHFVKESKQDESGMPNNRFLAERTGGTYSTLKVQPAELEDSGVYFCASSQDTNTEAFFGQGTRLTVV.

J is TRBJ2-2 and V is TRBV18; D gene unclear. The ends were cut back, 0 bases at V and 0 bases at J, with 8 bases in the middle. This CDR3 comprises 16 residues. Germline V gene data show CDR1 as KGHSH and CDR2 as LQKENI. The CDR3 DNA reads TGTGCCAGCTCACCACCGGTTGGACCGAACACCGGGGAGCTGTTTTTT. It codes for CASSPPVGPNTGELFF. The full variable domain, completed using reference TRBV18 and TRBJ2-2, is NAGVMQNPRHLVRRRGQEARLRCSPMKGHSHVYWYRQLPEEGLKFMVYLQKENIIDESGMPKERFSAEFPKEGPSILRIQQVVRGDSAAYFCASSPPVGPNTGELFFGEGSRLTVL.

This rearrangement joins TRBV11-3 to TRBJ2-3; D not certain. This CDR3 contains 14 residues. Germline CDR1 is SGHNT and CDR2 is YENEEA. Trimming removed 6 bases at V and 0 bases at J, with 10 bases between. CDR3 protein: CASSRDLSTDTQYF. For the CDR3, the DNA is TGTGCCAGCAGTCGTGACTTGAGCACAGATACGCAGTATTTT.

The chain employs TRBV7-8 and TRBJ2-3, with 10 positions matching TRBD2. Per the germline V gene, CDR1 is SGHVS and CDR2 is FQNEAQ. CDR3 length: 17 amino acids. After removal of 5 bases from V and 5 bases from J, the junction contained 13 bases not matched to a gene. The CDR3 protein is CASSKRRLAGEVDTQYF. CDR3 in DNA: TGTGCCAGCAGCAAACGGAGGCTAGCGGGAGAAGTAGATACGCAGTATTTT.

This clone was counted a single time. The chain combines TRBV6-1 with TRBJ2-1, with 11 nucleotides matching TRBD2. With V trimmed by 2 bases and J by 13 bases, 16 bases remained unmatched. Germline V gene lookup returns CDR1 MNHNS and CDR2 SASEGT. The CDR3 is 17 amino acids. The CDR3 sequence is CASSEFGVAGGRVVQFF. Written as DNA, the CDR3 is TGTGCCAGCAGTGAATTCGGTGTAGCGGGAGGGAGAGTAGTCCAGTTCTTC.

This rearrangement joins TRBV4-2 to TRBJ1-2; D gene uncertain. The CDR3 is 12 amino acids. V lost 1 base and J lost 5, with 5 bases in between. Germline V gene sequence: CDR1 LGHNA, CDR2 YNFKEQ. The CDR3 bases are TGTGCCAGCAGCCAAGCGGCATATGGCTACACCTTC. This translates into CASSQAAYGYTF.